The clone carrying this T cell receptor beta chain occurred a few times. Looked up from germline, CDR1 is SNHLY and CDR2 is FYNNEI. Deletions cut 1 base from V and 10 bases from J, with 14 bases between. This CDR3 is built from 15 residues. This specimen comes from a study of blood T cell repertoires in COVID-19. At the level of the study: PBMCs, B-cell-depleted T cells, or T cells provided the cDNA or gDNA that made up the material.

The authors' processing: Reference gene primers were amplified, and this amplification served to estimate nucleated cell counts. Clones were read by immunoSEQ multiplex PCR, and TCRdb kept only the in-frame ones, dropping some. That table gives V, J and clone size, and the DNA gave D and trimming. The sample consists of some 46,000 clones, more than 80% of them appearing once. The rearrangement uses TRBV2 and TRBJ1-6, with TRBD1 as a possible D gene (6 bases). The sample was peripheral blood. The sequence came from a man between 60 and 70 years old with acute or convalescent COVID-19. The chain's CDR3 is CASSEVGGRESPLHF. CDR3 nucleotide sequence: TGTGCCAGCAGTGAAGTCGGGGGGCGAGAATCACCCCTCCACTTT.